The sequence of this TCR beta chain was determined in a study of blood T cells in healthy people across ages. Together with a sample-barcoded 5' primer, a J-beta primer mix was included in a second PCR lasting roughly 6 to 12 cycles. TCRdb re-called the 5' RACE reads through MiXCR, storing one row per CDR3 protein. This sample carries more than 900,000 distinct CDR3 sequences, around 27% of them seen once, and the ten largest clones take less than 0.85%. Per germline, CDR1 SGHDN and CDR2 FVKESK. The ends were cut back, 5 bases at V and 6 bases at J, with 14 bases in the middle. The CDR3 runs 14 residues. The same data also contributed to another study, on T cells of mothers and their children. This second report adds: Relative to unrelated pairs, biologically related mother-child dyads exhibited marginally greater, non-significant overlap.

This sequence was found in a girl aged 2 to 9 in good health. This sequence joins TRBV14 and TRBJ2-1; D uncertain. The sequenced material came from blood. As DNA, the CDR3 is TGTGCCAGCAGCTATAGACTCCTGTGCAATGAGCAGTTCTTC. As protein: CASSYRLLCNEQFF. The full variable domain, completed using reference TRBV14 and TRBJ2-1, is EAGVTQFPSHSVIEKGQTVTLRCDPISGHDNLYWYRRVMGKEIKFLLHFVKESKQDESGMPNNRFLAERTGGTYSTLKVQPAELEDSGVYFCASSYRLLCNEQFFGPGTRLTVL.